The sequence of this TCR beta chain was determined in a study of response to subunit inactivated influenza vaccine (dated by TCRdb to 2017 to 2018). With regard to the full study: The study used deep quantitative T cell receptor repertoire profiling to track responses to a trivalent subunit inactivated influenza vaccine.

The paper's findings and limits, for the study overall: The authors proposed that each seasonal influenza vaccination may bring in only a limited number of new T cells.

Receptors were amplified or captured by RT-PCR. Instrument on record: Illumina HiSeq 2500. TCRdb handled the public reads itself, with Q25 trimming in fastp and clone calling in MiXCR, and kept productive beta chains. Entries are consolidated by CDR3 protein sequence, retaining the most common genes and DNA. This sample lists some 850,000 distinct CDR3 sequences; 15% to 20% were detected once. The ten largest make up roughly a tenth of the sample. This clonotype has a handful of counts. This receptor's antigen is unknown. No base-level quality is on record; no much larger clone is a single base apart. This receptor was obtained from a man in his fifties who received an inactivated influenza vaccine. Donor details come from another sample of the same person, matched by shared clones. The sample here was PBMCs from blood, taken roughly 5 days after vaccination.

The bases are TGTGCCAGCAGACACGGGACAGGGAATTACAATGAGCAGTTCTTC. Translated, this gives CASRHGTGNYNEQFF. This chain joins TRBV11-2 to TRBJ2-1; the junction holds 9 bases that match TRBD1. The cysteine opens and the phenylalanine closes a CDR3 of 15 amino acids. Only the CDR3 DNA is retained, 45 bases long and in frame from the first base. CDR1 SGHAT and CDR2 FQNNGV are derived from the germline V gene. V has 6 bases trimmed and J has 4 bases trimmed; junction bases matching no gene number 7.